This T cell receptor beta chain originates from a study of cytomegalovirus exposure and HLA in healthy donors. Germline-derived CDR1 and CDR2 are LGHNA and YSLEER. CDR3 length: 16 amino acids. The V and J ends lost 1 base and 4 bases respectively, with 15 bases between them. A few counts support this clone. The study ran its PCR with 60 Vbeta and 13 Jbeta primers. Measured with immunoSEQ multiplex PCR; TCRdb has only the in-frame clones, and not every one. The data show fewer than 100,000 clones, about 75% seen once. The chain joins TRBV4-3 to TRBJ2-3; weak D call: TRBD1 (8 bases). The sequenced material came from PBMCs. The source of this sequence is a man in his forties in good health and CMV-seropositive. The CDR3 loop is CASSQAPTGGADTQYF. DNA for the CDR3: TGCGCCAGCAGCCAAGCCCCTACAGGGGGGGCAGATACGCAGTATTTT.